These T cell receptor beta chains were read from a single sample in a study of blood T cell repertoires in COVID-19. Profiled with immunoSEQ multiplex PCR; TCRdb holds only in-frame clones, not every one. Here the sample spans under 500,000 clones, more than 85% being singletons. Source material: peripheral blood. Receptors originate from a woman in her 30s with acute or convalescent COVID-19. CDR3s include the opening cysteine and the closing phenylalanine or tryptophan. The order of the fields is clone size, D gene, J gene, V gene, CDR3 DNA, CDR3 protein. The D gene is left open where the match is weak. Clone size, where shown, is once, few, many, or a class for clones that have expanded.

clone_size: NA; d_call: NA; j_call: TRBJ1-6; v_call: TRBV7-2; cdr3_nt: TGTGCCAGCAGCTTAATCACGAGTAATTCACCCCTCCACTTT; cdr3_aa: CASSLITSNSPLHF
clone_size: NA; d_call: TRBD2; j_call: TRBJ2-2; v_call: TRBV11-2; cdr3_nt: TGTGCCAGCAGCTTACAGCTAGCGGGAAACACCGGGGAGCTGTTTTTT; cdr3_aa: CASSLQLAGNTGELFF
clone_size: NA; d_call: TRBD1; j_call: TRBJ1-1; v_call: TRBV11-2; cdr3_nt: TGTGCCAGCAGCTCGACAGGGGGTTACACTGAAGCTTTCTTT; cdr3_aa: CASSSTGGYTEAFF
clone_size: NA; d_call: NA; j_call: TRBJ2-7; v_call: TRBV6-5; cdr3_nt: TGTGCCAGCATGAGGGCGAGCGCCTACGAGCAGTACTTC; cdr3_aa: CASMRASAYEQYF
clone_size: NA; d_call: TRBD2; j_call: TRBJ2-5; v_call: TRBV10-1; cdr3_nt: TGCGCCAGCAGGATGGTCGGGGGGGCCTTGGAGACCCAGTACTTC; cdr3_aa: CASRMVGGALETQYF
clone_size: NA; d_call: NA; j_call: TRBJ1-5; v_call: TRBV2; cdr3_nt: TGTGCCAGCGAGGGCACCGATAGCAATCAGCCCCAGCATTTT; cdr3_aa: CASEGTDSNQPQHF
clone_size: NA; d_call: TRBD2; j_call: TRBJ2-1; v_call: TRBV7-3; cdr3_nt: TGTGCCAGCAGCACCGGGGGGGCTTCTTACAATGAGCAGTTCTTC; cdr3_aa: CASSTGGASYNEQFF
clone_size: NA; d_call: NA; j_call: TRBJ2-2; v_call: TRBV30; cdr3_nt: TGTGCCTGGCGGTGGAACACCGGGGAGCTGTTTTTT; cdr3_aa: CAWRWNTGELFF
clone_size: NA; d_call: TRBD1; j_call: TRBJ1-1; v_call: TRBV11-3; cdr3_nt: TGTGCCAGCAGCCCTAGGGACAGGGGGCACTCCCTTCCAATGAACACTGAAGCTTTCTTT; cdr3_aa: CASSPRDRGHSLPMNTEAFF
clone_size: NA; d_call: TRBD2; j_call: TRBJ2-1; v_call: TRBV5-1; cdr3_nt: TGCGCCAGCGCACAGACTAGCGGGGGTTACAATGAGCAGTTCTTC; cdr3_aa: CASAQTSGGYNEQFF
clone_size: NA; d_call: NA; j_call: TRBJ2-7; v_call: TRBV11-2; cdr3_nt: TGTGCCAGCAGCCGAGGACAATACGAGCAGTACTTC; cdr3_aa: CASSRGQYEQYF
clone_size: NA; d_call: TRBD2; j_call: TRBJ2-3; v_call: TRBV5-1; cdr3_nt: TGCGCCAGCAGCTCGGGACTAGAATTGGCAGATACGCAGTATTTT; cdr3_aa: CASSSGLELADTQYF
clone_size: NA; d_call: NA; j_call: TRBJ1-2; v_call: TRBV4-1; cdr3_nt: TGCGCCAGCACAAGCGGCAGAAGCACCTATGGCTACACCTTC; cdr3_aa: CASTSGRSTYGYTF
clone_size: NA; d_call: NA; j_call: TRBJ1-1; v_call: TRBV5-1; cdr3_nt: TGCGCCAGCAGCCCCACCGGAGCTGAAGCTTTCTTT; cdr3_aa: CASSPTGAEAFF
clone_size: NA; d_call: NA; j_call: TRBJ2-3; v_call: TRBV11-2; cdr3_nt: TGTGCCAGCAGCTTAAGACAAAAGGGGTACTTCGGCACAGATACGCAGTATTTT; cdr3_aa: CASSLRQKGYFGTDTQYF
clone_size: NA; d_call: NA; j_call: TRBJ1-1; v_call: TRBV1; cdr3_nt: TGCACCAGCAGCCAGCCGGGAAAACTAGTCGGTGAAGCTTTCTTT; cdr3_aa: CTSSQPGKLVGEAFF
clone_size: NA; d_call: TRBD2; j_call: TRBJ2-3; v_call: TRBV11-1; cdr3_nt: TGTGCCAGCAGCTTAGTGACAGCGGGGGATACGCAGTATTTT; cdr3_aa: CASSLVTAGDTQYF
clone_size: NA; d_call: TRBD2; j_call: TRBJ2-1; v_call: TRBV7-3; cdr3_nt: TGTGCCAGCAGCTTATTACGGGGGGGTAACAATGAGCAGTTCTTC; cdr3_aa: CASSLLRGGNNEQFF
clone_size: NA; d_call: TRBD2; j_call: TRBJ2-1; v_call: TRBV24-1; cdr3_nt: TGTGCCACCAGTGATTTGGCGGGGGGCGATTACAATGAGCAGTTCTTC; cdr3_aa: CATSDLAGGDYNEQFF
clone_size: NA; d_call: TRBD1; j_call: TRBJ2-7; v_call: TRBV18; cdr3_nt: TGTGCCAGCTCACCAGGACAGGAGTGGTCCGAGCAGTACTTC; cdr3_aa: CASSPGQEWSEQYF
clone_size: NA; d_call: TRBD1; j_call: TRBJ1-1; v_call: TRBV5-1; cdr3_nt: TGCGCCAGCGACGGGACAGAGAACACTGAAGCTTTCTTT; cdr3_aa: CASDGTENTEAFF
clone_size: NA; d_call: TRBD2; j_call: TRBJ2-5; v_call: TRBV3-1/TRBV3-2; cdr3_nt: TGTGCCAGCAGCCACCGTAGCGGGGTGGGTCAAGAGACCCAGTACTTC; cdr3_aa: CASSHRSGVGQETQYF
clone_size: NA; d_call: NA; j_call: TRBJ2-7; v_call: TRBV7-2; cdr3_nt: TGTGCCAGCAGCCAACCCGGGAGTATCTACGAGCAGTACTTC; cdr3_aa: CASSQPGSIYEQYF
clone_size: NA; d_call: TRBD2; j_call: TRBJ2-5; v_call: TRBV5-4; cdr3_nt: TGTGCCAGCAGCTTGATGCGGGGGGTACAAGAGACCCAGTACTTC; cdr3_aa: CASSLMRGVQETQYF
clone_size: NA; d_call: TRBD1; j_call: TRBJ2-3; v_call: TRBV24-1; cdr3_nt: TGTGCCACCAGTGACCAGGGACAGTGGGATACGCAGTATTTT; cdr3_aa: CATSDQGQWDTQYF
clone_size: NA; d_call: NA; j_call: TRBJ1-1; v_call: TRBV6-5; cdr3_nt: TGTGCCAGCAGTCGTAACAGGGACCTGAACACTGAAGCTTTCTTT; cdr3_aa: CASSRNRDLNTEAFF
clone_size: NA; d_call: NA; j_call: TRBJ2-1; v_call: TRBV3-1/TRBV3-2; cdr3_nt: TGTGCCAGCAGCCAAGGGGCCTTAGAAAAGCAGTTCTTC; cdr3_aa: CASSQGALEKQFF
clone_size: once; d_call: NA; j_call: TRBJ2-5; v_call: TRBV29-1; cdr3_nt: TGCAGCGTTGGGATCCAGACTGATCAAGGGACCCAGTACTTC; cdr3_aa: CSVGIQTDQGTQYF
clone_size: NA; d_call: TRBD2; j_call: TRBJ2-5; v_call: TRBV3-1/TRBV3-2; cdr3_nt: TGTGCCAGCAGCCAAGATTTGGCTGGCGGGGGGGCCAGAGGGACCCAGTACTTC; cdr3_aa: CASSQDLAGGGARGTQYF
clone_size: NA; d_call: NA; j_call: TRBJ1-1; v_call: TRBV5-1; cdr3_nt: TGCGCCAGCAGCTTGGATGGGGGGTGGAACACTGAAGCTTTCTTT; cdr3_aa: CASSLDGGWNTEAFF
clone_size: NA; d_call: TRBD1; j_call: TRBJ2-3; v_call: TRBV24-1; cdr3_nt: TGTGCCACCAGGACAGGGGGCGTCACAGATACGCAGTATTTT; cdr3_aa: CATRTGGVTDTQYF
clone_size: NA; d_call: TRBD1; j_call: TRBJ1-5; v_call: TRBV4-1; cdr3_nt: TGCGCCAGCAGCCTGACCCCCGGGACAGGGGGCGTTTGGAGCAATCAGCCCCAGCATTTT; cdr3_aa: CASSLTPGTGGVWSNQPQHF
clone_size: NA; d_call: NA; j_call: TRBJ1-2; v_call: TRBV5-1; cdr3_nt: TGCGCCAGCAGCTTGGGTGCAGTAAACTATGGCTACACCTTC; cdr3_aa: CASSLGAVNYGYTF
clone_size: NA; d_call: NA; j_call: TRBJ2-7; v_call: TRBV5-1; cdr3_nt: TGCGCCAGCAGCTGGGGGCAGGGCCCCGAGCAGTACTTC; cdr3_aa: CASSWGQGPEQYF
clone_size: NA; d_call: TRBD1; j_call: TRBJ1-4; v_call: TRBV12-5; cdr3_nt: TGTGCTAGTGGAAATACAGGGGTGGGTGCTAATGAAAAACTGTTTTTT; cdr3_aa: CASGNTGVGANEKLFF
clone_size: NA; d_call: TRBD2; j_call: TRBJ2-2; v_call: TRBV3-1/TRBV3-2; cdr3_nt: TGTGCCAGCAGCCAAGTGATTGGGGGACTAGCGGGGGGTTCGAACACCGGGGAGCTGTTTTTT; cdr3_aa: CASSQVIGGLAGGSNTGELFF
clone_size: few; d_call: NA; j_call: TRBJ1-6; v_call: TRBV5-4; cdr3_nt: TGTGCCAGCAGCGGCGGGGGCCCCGGGGGAGCTTCACCCCTCCACTTT; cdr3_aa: CASSGGGPGGASPLHF
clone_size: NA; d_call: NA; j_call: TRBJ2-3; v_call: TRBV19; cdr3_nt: TGTGCCAGTAGAAAAGGCACAGGCACAGATACGCAGTATTTT; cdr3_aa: CASRKGTGTDTQYF
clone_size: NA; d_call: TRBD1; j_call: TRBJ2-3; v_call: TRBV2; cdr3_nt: TGTGCCAGCAGCGCCGGGACAGGGGGCTCGACAGATACGCAGTATTTT; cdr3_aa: CASSAGTGGSTDTQYF
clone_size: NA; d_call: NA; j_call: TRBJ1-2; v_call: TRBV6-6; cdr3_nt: TGTGCCAGCAGTTCGGGTATCTATGGCTACACCTTC; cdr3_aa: CASSSGIYGYTF
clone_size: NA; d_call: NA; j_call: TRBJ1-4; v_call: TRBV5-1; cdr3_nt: TGCGCCAGCAGCTTGGACAGGGTCGGTGAAAAACTGTTTTTT; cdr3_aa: CASSLDRVGEKLFF
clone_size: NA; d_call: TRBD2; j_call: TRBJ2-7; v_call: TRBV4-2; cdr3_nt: TGTGCCAGCAGCTTTGCGGGGGGGCCAAAAGACGAGCAGTACTTC; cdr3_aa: CASSFAGGPKDEQYF
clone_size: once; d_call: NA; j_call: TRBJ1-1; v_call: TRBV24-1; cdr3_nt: TGTGCCACCAGTACAGGAGCATGGGACACTGAAGCTTTCTTT; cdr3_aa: CATSTGAWDTEAFF
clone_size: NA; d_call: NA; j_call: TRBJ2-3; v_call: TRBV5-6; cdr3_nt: TGTGCCAGCAGCATAGTGACAGGTCGTACGCAGTATTTT; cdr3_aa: CASSIVTGRTQYF
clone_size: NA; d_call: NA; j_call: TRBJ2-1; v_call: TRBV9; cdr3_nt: TGTGCCAGCAGCCCAGGGGCAGGGATTTACAATGAGCAGTTCTTC; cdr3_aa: CASSPGAGIYNEQFF
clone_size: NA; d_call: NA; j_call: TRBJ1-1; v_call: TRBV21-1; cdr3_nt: TGTGCCAGCGGTTTGGGGCAGAACACTGAAGCTTTCTTT; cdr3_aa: CASGLGQNTEAFF
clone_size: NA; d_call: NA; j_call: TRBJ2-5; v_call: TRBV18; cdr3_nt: TGTGCCAGCTCACCACCTGGGGCCCAAGAGACCCAGTACTTC; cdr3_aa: CASSPPGAQETQYF
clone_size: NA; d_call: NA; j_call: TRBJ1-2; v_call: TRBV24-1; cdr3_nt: TGTGCCACCAGTGATTTGTCCGGTTATGGCTACACCTTC; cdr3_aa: CATSDLSGYGYTF